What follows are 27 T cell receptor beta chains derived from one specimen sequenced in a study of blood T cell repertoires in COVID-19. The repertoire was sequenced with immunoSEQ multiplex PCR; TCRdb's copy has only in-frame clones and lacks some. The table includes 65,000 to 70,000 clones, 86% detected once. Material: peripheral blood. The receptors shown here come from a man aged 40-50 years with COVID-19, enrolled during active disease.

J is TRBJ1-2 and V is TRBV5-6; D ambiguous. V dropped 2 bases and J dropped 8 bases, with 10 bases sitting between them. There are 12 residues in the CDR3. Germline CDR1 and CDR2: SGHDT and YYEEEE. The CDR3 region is CASSLLGRGYTF. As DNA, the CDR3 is TGTGCCAGCAGCTTACTAGGTAGGGGCTACACCTTC.

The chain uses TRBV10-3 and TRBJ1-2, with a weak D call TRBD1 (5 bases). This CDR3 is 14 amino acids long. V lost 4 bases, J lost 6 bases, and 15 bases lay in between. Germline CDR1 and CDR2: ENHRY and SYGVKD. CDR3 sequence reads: CAISASGQRNGYTF. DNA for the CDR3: TGTGCCATCAGTGCATCAGGGCAGAGAAATGGCTACACCTTC.

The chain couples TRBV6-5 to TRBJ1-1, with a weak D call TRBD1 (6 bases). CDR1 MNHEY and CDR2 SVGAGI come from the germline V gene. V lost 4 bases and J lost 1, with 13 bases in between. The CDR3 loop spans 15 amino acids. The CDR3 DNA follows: TGTGCCAGCAGTTCTTCAGGGGCGGCGAACACTGAAGCTTTCTTT. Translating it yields CASSSSGAANTEAFF.

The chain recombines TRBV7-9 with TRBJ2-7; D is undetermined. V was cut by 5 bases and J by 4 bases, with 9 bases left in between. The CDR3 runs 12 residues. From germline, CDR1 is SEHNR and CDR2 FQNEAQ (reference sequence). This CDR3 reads CASSPQDYEQYF. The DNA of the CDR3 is TGTGCCAGCAGCCCGCAGGATTACGAGCAGTACTTC.

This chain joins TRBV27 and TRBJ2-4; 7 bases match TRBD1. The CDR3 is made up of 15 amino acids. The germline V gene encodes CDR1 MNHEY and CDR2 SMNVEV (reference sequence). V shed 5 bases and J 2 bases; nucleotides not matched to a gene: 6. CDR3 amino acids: CASSETGDSKNIQYF. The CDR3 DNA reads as TGTGCCAGCAGTGAAACAGGGGATTCCAAAAACATTCAGTACTTC.

The CDR3 region has the DNA TGTGCCAGCAGCTTCCATGACGGCGGCAGCTCTGGAAACACCATATATTTT. As protein: CASSFHDGGSSGNTIYF. The gene calls are TRBV11-2 and TRBJ1-3; D ambiguous. CDR1 and CDR2 (germline): SGHAT, FQNNGV. This CDR3 is built from 17 residues. Between the trimmed V and J ends, which lost 3 bases and 0 bases, there was a span of 15 bases.

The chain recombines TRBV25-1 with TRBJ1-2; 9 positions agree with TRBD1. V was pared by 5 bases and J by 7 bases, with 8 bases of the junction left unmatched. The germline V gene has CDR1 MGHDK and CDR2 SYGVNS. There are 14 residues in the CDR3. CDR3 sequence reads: CASSNRDRAFGYTF. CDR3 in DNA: TGTGCCAGCAGTAACCGGGACAGGGCTTTTGGCTACACCTTC.

The CDR3 coding sequence is TGTGCCTGGAGTACAACCTCAGAAAATCAGCCCCAGCATTTT. Amino acids: CAWSTTSENQPQHF. The chain couples TRBV30 to TRBJ1-5; D ambiguous. The CDR3 runs 14 residues. V lost 2 bases and J lost 4, with 12 bases in between. Germline V gene lookup returns CDR1 GTSNPN and CDR2 SVGIG (reference sequence).

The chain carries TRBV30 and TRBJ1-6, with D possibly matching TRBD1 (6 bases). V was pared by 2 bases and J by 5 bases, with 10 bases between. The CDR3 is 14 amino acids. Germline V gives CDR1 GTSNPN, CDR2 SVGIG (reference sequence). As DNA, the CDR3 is TGTGCCTGGAGTAGACAGGTGGATAATTCACCCCTCCACTTT. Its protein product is CAWSRQVDNSPLHF.

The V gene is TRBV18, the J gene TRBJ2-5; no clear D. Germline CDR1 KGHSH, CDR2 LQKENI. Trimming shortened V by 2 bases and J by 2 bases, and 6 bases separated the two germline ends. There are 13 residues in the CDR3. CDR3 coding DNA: TGTGCCAGCTCACCAATCCCTCAAGAGACCCAGTACTTC. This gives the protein CASSPIPQETQYF.

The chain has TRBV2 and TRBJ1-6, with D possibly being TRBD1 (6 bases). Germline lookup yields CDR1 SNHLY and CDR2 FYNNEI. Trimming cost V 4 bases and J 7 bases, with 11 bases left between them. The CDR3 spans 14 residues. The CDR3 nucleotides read TGTGCCAGCAGTGGGCGACAGGTGAATTCACCCCTCCACTTT. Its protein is CASSGRQVNSPLHF.

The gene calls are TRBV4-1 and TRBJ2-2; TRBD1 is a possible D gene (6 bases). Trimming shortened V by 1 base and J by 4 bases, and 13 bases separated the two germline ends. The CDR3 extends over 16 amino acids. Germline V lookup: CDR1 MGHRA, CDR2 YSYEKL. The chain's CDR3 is CASSQVPRGSTGELFF. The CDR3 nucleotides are TGCGCCAGCAGCCAAGTTCCCAGGGGCAGCACCGGGGAGCTGTTTTTT.

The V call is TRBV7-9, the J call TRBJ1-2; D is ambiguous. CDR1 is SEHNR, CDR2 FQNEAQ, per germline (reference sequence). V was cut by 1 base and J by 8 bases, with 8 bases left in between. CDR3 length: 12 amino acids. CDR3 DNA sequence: TGTGCCAGCAGCTTAGTCCGAGGGGGCTACACCTTC. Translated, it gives CASSLVRGGYTF.

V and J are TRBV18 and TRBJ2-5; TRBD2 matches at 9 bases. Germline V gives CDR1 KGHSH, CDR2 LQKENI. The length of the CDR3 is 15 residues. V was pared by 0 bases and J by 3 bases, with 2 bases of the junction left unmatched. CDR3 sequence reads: CASSPPPSGKETQYF. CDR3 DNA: TGTGCCAGCTCACCACCCCCTAGCGGGAAAGAGACCCAGTACTTC.

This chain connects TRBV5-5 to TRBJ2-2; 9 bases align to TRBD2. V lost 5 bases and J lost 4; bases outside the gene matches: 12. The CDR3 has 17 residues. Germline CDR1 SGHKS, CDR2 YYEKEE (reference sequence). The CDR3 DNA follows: TGTGCCAGCAGTCTGGGGCCTAGCGGGGTGTCCACCGGGGAGCTGTTTTTT. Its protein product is CASSLGPSGVSTGELFF.

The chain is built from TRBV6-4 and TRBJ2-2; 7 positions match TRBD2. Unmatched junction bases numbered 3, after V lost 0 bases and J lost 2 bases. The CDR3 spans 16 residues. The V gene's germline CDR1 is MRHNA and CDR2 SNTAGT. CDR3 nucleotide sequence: TGTGCCAGCAGTGACTCTGGGACTACAAACACCGGGGAGCTGTTTTTT. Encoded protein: CASSDSGTTNTGELFF.

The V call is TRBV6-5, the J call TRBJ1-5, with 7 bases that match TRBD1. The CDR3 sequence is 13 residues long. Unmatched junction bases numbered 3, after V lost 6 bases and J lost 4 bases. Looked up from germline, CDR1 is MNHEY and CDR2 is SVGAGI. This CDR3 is CASRPGQNQPQHF. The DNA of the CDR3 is TGTGCCAGCAGACCGGGACAGAATCAGCCCCAGCATTTT.

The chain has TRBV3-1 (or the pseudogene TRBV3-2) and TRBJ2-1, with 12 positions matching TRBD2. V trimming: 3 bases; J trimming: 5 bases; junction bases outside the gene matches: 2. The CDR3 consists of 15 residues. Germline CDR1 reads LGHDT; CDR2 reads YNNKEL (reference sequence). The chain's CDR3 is CASSQTSGGNNEQFF. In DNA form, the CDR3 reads TGTGCCAGCAGCCAGACTAGCGGGGGCAACAATGAGCAGTTCTTC.

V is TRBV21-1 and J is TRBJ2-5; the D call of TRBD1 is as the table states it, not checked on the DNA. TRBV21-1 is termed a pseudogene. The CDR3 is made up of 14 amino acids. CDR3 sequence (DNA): TGTGCCAGCAGCAGTGGCAGGGGTTGGGAGACCCAGTACTTC. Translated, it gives CASSSGRGWETQYF.

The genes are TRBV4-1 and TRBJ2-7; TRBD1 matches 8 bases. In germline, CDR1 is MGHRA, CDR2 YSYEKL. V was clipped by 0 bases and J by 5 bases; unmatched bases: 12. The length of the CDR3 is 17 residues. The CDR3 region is CASSQDTPGRGLDEQYF. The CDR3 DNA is TGCGCCAGCAGCCAAGATACCCCCGGCAGGGGGCTGGACGAGCAGTACTTC.

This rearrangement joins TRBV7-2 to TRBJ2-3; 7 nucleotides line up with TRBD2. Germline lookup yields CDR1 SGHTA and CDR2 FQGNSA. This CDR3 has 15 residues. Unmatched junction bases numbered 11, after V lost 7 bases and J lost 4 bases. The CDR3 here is CASTLGGGNSDTQYF. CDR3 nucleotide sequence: TGTGCCAGCACCTTGGGGGGGGGAAACTCAGATACGCAGTATTTT.

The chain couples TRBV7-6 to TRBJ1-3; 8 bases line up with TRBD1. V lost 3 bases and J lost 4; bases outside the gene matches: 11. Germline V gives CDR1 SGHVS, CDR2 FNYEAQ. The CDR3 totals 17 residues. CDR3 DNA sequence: TGTGCCAGCAGCTTGGGTTTTGCGCGGGACAGGGGAAACACCATATATTTT. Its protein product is CASSLGFARDRGNTIYF.

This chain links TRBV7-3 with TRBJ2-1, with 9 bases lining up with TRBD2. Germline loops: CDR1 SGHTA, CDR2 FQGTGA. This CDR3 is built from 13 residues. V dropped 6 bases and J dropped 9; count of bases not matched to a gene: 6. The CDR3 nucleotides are TGTGCCAGCAGAAGCGGGGGGCGCGGTGAGCAGTTCTTC. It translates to CASRSGGRGEQFF.

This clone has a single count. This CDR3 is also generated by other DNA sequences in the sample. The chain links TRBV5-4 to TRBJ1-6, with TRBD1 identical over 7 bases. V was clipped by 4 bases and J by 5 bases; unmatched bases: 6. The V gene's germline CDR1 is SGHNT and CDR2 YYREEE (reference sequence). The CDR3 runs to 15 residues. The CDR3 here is CASSPYRGNNSPLHF. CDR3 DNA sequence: TGTGCCAGCAGCCCATACAGGGGCAATAATTCACCCCTCCACTTT.

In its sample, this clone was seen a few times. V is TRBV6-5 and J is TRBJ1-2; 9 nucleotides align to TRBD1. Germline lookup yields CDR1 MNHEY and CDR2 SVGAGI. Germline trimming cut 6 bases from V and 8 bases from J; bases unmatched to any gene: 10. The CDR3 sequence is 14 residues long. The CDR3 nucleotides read TGTGCCAGCAGAATACAGGGGGCGCTCCGGGGCTACACCTTC. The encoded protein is CASRIQGALRGYTF.

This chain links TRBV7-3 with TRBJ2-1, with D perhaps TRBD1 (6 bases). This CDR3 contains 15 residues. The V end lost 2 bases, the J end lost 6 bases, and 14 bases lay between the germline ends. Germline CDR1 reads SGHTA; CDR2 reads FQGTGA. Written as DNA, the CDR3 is TGTGCCAGCAGCTTATGGCCAGGGGCGGGCAATGAGCAGTTCTTC. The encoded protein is CASSLWPGAGNEQFF.

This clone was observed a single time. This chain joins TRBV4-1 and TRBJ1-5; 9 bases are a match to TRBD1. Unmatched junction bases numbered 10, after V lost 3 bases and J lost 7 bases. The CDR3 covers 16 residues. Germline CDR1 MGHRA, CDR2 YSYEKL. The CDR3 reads CASSQAGQGLGQPQHF. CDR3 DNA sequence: TGCGCCAGCAGCCAGGCCGGACAGGGGCTAGGACAGCCCCAGCATTTT.